Listed here is a single T cell receptor beta chain. The data were taken from a study of glioma-infiltrating T cells after dendritic cell vaccination. The overall study: Patients received three intradermal dendritic cell vaccine injections at biweekly intervals.

V lost 6 bases, J lost 1 base, and 16 bases lay in between. In germline, CDR1 is MNHEY, CDR2 SMNVEV (reference sequence). The CDR3 loop spans 15 amino acids. Data came from immunoSEQ multiplex PCR; TCRdb stores just in-frame clones and leaves some out. The sample includes roughly 80,000 clones, 85% to 90% of them seen just once. The chain recombines TRBV27 with TRBJ2-7, with D possibly TRBD1 on 7 matching bases. This clonotype was sampled from a human donor with glioblastoma. Sequences were derived from blood, sampled before dendritic cell vaccination. CDR3 coding DNA: TGTGCCAGCAGACCGTCAGGGGGACTTTCCTACGAGCAGTACTTC. Translation: CASRPSGGLSYEQYF.